This TCR beta chain was observed in a study of OX40 agonist ivuxolimab in advanced cancers. Turning to the study itself: The diagnoses of dose-escalation patients were hepatocellular carcinoma, melanoma, renal cell or head and neck cancer.

Libraries were prepared by immunoSEQ multiplex PCR; TCRdb keeps only in-frame clonotypes and omits some of them. The table includes about 130,000 clones, more than 85% detected once. In the case of this clone: Its antigen is undetermined.

Overall study findings and caveats: Circulating CD4+ and CD8+ T cells showed clonal expansion by week 6 at 0.1 to 3.0 mg/kg. Some patients who did not respond also had low normalized T-cell clonal expansion. Relative to CD4+, CD8+ T cells held more expanded clones on average.

V was shortened by 5 bases and J by 2 bases, with 10 bases between the two germline ends. The CDR3 has 14 residues. CDR1 and CDR2 (germline): MNHEY, SMNVEV (reference sequence). This material consisted of CD4+ or CD8+ T cells sorted from blood, taken in a trial of the OX40 agonist ivuxolimab. The clonotype was recovered from an adult with an advanced solid tumor such as melanoma, head and neck, liver or kidney cancer. J is TRBJ1-5 and V is TRBV27; no reliable D call. The CDR3 spells CASSPRMGNQPQHF. The CDR3 nucleotides are TGTGCCAGCAGTCCGAGAATGGGCAATCAGCCCCAGCATTTT.